A single sample gave rise to the 5 T cell receptor beta chains below, sequenced in a study of cytomegalovirus exposure and HLA in healthy donors. The PCR contained 60 Vbeta and 13 Jbeta primers. Assay: immunoSEQ multiplex PCR; the TCRdb copy retains only in-frame clones and omits some. The table shows about 180,000 clones, with more than 75% occurring only once. The sample comprised PBMCs. The receptors were sampled from a woman in her 30s in good health and CMV-seropositive.

The chain employs TRBV7-2 and TRBJ2-7; 7 bases match TRBD1. V dropped 2 bases and J dropped 3; count of bases not matched to a gene: 1. Germline values: CDR1 SGHTA, CDR2 FQGNSA. The CDR3 runs 13 residues. CDR3 in DNA: TGTGCCAGCAGCTTATCAGGGGGCTACGAGCAGTACTTC. Translated, it gives CASSLSGGYEQYF.

V usage is TRBV28 and J usage is TRBJ2-7, with a possible D match to TRBD2 (5 bases). Germline V gene sequence: CDR1 MDHEN, CDR2 SYDVKM. V lost 8 bases and J lost 12, with 17 bases in between. The CDR3 length is 11 residues. CDR3 loop: CASDTGRVRYF. CDR3 bases: TGTGCCAGCGATACCGGGCGGGTACGGTACTTC.

The table lists this clone with a few counts. The V gene is TRBV6-4, the J gene TRBJ2-2; 9 nucleotides match TRBD1. The CDR3 is 14 amino acids. The V and J ends lost 6 bases and 5 bases, in that order; junction bases with no gene match: 4. Germline lookup yields CDR1 MRHNA and CDR2 SNTAGT. CDR3 protein: CASRQGAETGELFF. In nucleotides, the CDR3 is TGTGCCAGCAGACAGGGGGCGGAAACCGGGGAGCTGTTTTTT.

This chain uses TRBV10-2 with TRBJ2-1; TRBD1 matches 8 bases. Unmatched junction bases numbered 10, after V lost 6 bases and J lost 9 bases. CDR1 is WSHSY, CDR2 SAAADI, per germline. The CDR3 has 14 amino acids. The CDR3 is CASREDRVGSEQFF. The DNA of the CDR3 is TGCGCCAGCAGGGAGGACAGGGTTGGGAGTGAGCAGTTCTTC.

This clone was seen a few times. CDR3 amino acids: CASSERTSGGLDTQYF. CDR3 in DNA: TGTGCCAGCAGCGAACGGACTAGCGGGGGATTAGATACGCAGTATTTT. This chain joins TRBV9 and TRBJ2-3; TRBD2 agrees at 13 bases. Germline V gene lookup returns CDR1 SGDLS and CDR2 YYNGEE. The J segment lost 5 bases and the V segment lost 3 bases, leaving 6 bases of the junction unmatched. The CDR3 has 16 residues.